Shown below are 17 T cell receptor beta chains from a single sample sequenced in a study of shared clonotypes between healthy human individuals. Measured with immunoSEQ multiplex PCR; TCRdb has only the in-frame clones, and not every one. This sample has nearly 600,000 clones, with 95% to 96% found just once. The naive CD8 fraction comprised CD45RO-negative cells positively selected for CCR7 and excluded terminally differentiated effector memory CD45RA+ cells. Specimen: naive CD8+ T cells sorted from blood. These receptors originate from a woman in her thirties in good health.

The V gene is TRBV5-4, the J gene TRBJ1-2; possibly TRBD1 for D (6 bases). The CDR3 has 15 amino acids. The V gene lost 2 bases and the J gene lost 8 bases, with 19 bases spanning the gap. The V gene's germline CDR1 is SGHNT and CDR2 YYREEE (reference sequence). The CDR3 region has the DNA TGTGCCAGCAGCTTATATTTCGTCGGGGGCGAAGGCTACACCTTC. Translating it yields CASSLYFVGGEGYTF. Drawing the rest from reference TRBV5-4 and TRBJ1-2, the complete variable domain is ETGVTQSPTHLIKTRGQQVTLRCSSQSGHNTVSWYQQALGQGPQFIFQYYREEENGRGNFPPRFSGLQFPNYSSELNVNALELDDSALYLCASSLYFVGGEGYTFGSGTRLTVV.

V is TRBV5-6 and J is TRBJ1-2; no firm D call. The germline CDR1 and CDR2 sequences are SGHDT and YYEEEE. This CDR3 spans 12 amino acids. Trimming left V 7 bases short and J 5 bases short, with 12 bases between. CDR3 amino acids: CASGADKYGYTF. CDR3 in DNA: TGTGCCAGCGGAGCAGATAAATATGGCTACACCTTC.

This clone was seen more than once but under ten times. The chain carries TRBV6-1 and TRBJ2-2, with a possible D match to TRBD2 (5 bases). The CDR3 loop spans 14 amino acids. V was pared by 2 bases and J by 7 bases, with 11 bases between. The germline V gene encodes CDR1 MNHNS and CDR2 SASEGT. CDR3 in DNA: TGTGCCAGCAGTGAAAGGACTTACCGCGGGGAGCTGTTTTTT. It translates to CASSERTYRGELFF.

The chain has TRBV27 and TRBJ2-3; 9 nucleotides match TRBD2. Germline-derived CDR1 and CDR2 are MNHEY and SMNVEV (reference sequence). The CDR3 has 14 residues. The ends lost 3 bases at V and 6 bases at J; junction bases unmatched: 4. The CDR3 loop reads CASSFIAGADTQYF. In DNA, the CDR3 is TGTGCCAGCAGTTTTATAGCGGGAGCGGATACGCAGTATTTT.

This chain joins TRBV5-6 and TRBJ2-5; D unclear. Germline lookup yields CDR1 SGHDT and CDR2 YYEEEE. V lost 0 bases and J lost 5, with 8 bases in between. The CDR3 spans 13 residues. As DNA, the CDR3 is TGTGCCAGCAGCTTGGCCAAGGAGGAGACCCAGTACTTC. It codes for CASSLAKEETQYF. Drawing the rest from reference TRBV5-6 and TRBJ2-5, the complete variable domain is DAGVTQSPTHLIKTRGQQVTLRCSPKSGHDTVSWYQQALGQGPQFIFQYYEEEERQRGNFPDRFSGHQFPNYSSELNVNALLLGDSALYLCASSLAKEETQYFGPGTRLLVL.

CDR3 loop: CAISGREGYEQYF. In nucleotides, the CDR3 is TGTGCCATCAGTGGACGTGAGGGCTACGAGCAGTACTTC. The rearrangement links TRBV10-3 to TRBJ2-7; TRBD2 might be the D (5 bases). Trimming took 4 bases from V and 3 from J, leaving 10 bases between them. Looked up from germline, CDR1 is ENHRY and CDR2 is SYGVKD. This CDR3 has 13 amino acids.

As to this clone: This sample includes further DNA sequences coding for the same CDR3. V gene TRBV19 combines with J gene TRBJ2-5, with D possibly matching TRBD2 (6 bases). Trimming pared 3 bases from V and 1 base from J, leaving 12 bases between. The germline V gene has CDR1 LNHDA and CDR2 SQIVND (reference sequence). The CDR3 runs to 15 residues. The DNA of the CDR3 is TGTGCCAGTAGTATCCTCGGGAGACCCCAAGAGACCCAGTACTTC. Its translation: CASSILGRPQETQYF.

The chain links TRBV28 to TRBJ2-5, with a possible D match to TRBD1 (8 bases). Germline lookup yields CDR1 MDHEN and CDR2 SYDVKM. The CDR3 extends over 14 amino acids. Trimming shortened V by 9 bases and J by 4 bases, and 18 bases separated the two germline ends. Here the CDR3 DNA reads TGTGCCAGTAGAAGGACAGGGAGGGCAGAGACCCAGTACTTC. It encodes CASRRTGRAETQYF.

This chain joins TRBV2 and TRBJ2-1, with D possibly TRBD2 on 5 matching bases. This CDR3 has 13 amino acids. Germline V gives CDR1 SNHLY, CDR2 FYNNEI. The V gene lost 4 bases and the J gene lost 3 bases, with 7 bases spanning the gap. CDR3 nucleotides: TGTGCCAGCAGTGGGACTGACTACAATGAGCAGTTCTTC. It yields the protein CASSGTDYNEQFF.

This chain joins TRBV29-1 and TRBJ1-1; TRBD1 might be the D (5 bases). Trimming shortened V by 4 bases and J by 0 bases, and 9 bases separated the two germline ends. The germline gives CDR1 SQVTM, CDR2 ANQGSEA. The CDR3 runs 13 residues. The CDR3 here is CSVVRGLNTEAFF. In DNA, the CDR3 is TGCAGCGTTGTGAGGGGATTGAACACTGAAGCTTTCTTT.

The V gene is TRBV5-1, the J gene TRBJ2-1; D not resolved. Trimming cost V 5 bases and J 6 bases, with 9 bases left between them. Per germline, CDR1 SGHRS and CDR2 YFSETQ. The CDR3 loop spans 12 amino acids. CDR3: CASRPTSNEQFF. The CDR3 DNA reads as TGCGCCAGCAGACCGACAAGCAATGAGCAGTTCTTC.

J is TRBJ2-2 and V is TRBV6-5; D ambiguous. The V gene lost 5 bases and the J gene lost 8 bases, with 12 bases spanning the gap. CDR3 size: 13 residues. Germline V lookup: CDR1 MNHEY, CDR2 SVGAGI. The CDR3 protein is CASSHTRAGELFF. The CDR3 nucleotides are TGTGCCAGCAGTCATACCCGGGCTGGGGAGCTGTTTTTT.

V usage is TRBV19 and J usage is TRBJ1-5; possible D gene TRBD1, 6 bases. The V and J ends lost 2 bases and 3 bases respectively, with 23 bases between them. CDR3 length equals 19 residues. Germline loops: CDR1 LNHDA, CDR2 SQIVND (reference sequence). CDR3 in DNA: TGTGCCAGTAGTATAAGTTGGCTCAATCGGGGGGCTGACAATCAGCCCCAGCATTTT. This codes for CASSISWLNRGADNQPQHF.

The chain couples TRBV21-1 to TRBJ2-3; the table's D gene call, TRBD1, was not cross checked with the DNA. TRBV21-1 is shown as a pseudogene. The CDR3 is 13 residues long. The CDR3 DNA is TGTGCCAGCCCACAGGGGGCAGGGGATACGCAGTATTTT. It translates to CASPQGAGDTQYF.

The rearrangement joins TRBV27 to TRBJ2-1; 7 positions agree with TRBD1. The V gene end was trimmed by 4 bases and the J gene end by 2 bases; junction bases not matched to a gene: 5. The CDR3 sequence is 15 residues long. CDR1 is MNHEY and CDR2 is SMNVEV in the germline V gene (reference sequence). The CDR3 DNA reads TGTGCCAGCAGTTCTGGGACAGAGACCTACAATGAGCAGTTCTTC. It encodes CASSSGTETYNEQFF.

The chain carries TRBV27 and TRBJ1-5, with unresolved D. The CDR3 contains 16 residues. V was pared by 5 bases and J by 3 bases, with 17 bases between. From germline, CDR1 is MNHEY and CDR2 SMNVEV (reference sequence). The CDR3 sequence: CASSLMASFDNQPQHF. Written as DNA, the CDR3 is TGTGCCAGCAGTCTAATGGCATCCTTCGACAATCAGCCCCAGCATTTT.

This clone was found once. V usage is TRBV7-2 and J usage is TRBJ2-3; 10 bases are shared with TRBD1. The germline CDR1 and CDR2 sequences are SGHTA and FQGNSA. This CDR3 contains 15 residues. Trimming took 2 bases from V and 6 from J; bases not matched to a gene: 5. The CDR3 loop reads CASSLPGTGEDTQYF. The CDR3 DNA reads as TGTGCCAGCAGCTTACCAGGGACAGGGGAGGATACGCAGTATTTT.